The present entry profiles one TCR beta chain with its context. The data were obtained in a study of T cell responses to AZD1222 COVID-19 vaccine. The data were produced by immunoSEQ multiplex PCR, yet TCRdb's version contains in-frame clones alone and is incomplete. Among 100,000 or so clones listed, approximately 90% were seen once. This specimen was peripheral blood, taken on day 0 of AZD1222 vaccination. The TCR was taken from an adult in good health.

DNA for the CDR3: TGCGCCAGCAGCCAGGCCAGCGGGAGCTCCTACAATGAGCAGTTCTTC. Encoded protein: CASSQASGSSYNEQFF. This chain connects TRBV4-1 to TRBJ2-1; 8 bases are a match to TRBD2. Trimming at V came to 3 bases and at J to 0 bases, leaving 4 bases not matched to a gene. CDR1 is MGHRA and CDR2 is YSYEKL in the germline V gene. The CDR3 is made up of 16 amino acids.